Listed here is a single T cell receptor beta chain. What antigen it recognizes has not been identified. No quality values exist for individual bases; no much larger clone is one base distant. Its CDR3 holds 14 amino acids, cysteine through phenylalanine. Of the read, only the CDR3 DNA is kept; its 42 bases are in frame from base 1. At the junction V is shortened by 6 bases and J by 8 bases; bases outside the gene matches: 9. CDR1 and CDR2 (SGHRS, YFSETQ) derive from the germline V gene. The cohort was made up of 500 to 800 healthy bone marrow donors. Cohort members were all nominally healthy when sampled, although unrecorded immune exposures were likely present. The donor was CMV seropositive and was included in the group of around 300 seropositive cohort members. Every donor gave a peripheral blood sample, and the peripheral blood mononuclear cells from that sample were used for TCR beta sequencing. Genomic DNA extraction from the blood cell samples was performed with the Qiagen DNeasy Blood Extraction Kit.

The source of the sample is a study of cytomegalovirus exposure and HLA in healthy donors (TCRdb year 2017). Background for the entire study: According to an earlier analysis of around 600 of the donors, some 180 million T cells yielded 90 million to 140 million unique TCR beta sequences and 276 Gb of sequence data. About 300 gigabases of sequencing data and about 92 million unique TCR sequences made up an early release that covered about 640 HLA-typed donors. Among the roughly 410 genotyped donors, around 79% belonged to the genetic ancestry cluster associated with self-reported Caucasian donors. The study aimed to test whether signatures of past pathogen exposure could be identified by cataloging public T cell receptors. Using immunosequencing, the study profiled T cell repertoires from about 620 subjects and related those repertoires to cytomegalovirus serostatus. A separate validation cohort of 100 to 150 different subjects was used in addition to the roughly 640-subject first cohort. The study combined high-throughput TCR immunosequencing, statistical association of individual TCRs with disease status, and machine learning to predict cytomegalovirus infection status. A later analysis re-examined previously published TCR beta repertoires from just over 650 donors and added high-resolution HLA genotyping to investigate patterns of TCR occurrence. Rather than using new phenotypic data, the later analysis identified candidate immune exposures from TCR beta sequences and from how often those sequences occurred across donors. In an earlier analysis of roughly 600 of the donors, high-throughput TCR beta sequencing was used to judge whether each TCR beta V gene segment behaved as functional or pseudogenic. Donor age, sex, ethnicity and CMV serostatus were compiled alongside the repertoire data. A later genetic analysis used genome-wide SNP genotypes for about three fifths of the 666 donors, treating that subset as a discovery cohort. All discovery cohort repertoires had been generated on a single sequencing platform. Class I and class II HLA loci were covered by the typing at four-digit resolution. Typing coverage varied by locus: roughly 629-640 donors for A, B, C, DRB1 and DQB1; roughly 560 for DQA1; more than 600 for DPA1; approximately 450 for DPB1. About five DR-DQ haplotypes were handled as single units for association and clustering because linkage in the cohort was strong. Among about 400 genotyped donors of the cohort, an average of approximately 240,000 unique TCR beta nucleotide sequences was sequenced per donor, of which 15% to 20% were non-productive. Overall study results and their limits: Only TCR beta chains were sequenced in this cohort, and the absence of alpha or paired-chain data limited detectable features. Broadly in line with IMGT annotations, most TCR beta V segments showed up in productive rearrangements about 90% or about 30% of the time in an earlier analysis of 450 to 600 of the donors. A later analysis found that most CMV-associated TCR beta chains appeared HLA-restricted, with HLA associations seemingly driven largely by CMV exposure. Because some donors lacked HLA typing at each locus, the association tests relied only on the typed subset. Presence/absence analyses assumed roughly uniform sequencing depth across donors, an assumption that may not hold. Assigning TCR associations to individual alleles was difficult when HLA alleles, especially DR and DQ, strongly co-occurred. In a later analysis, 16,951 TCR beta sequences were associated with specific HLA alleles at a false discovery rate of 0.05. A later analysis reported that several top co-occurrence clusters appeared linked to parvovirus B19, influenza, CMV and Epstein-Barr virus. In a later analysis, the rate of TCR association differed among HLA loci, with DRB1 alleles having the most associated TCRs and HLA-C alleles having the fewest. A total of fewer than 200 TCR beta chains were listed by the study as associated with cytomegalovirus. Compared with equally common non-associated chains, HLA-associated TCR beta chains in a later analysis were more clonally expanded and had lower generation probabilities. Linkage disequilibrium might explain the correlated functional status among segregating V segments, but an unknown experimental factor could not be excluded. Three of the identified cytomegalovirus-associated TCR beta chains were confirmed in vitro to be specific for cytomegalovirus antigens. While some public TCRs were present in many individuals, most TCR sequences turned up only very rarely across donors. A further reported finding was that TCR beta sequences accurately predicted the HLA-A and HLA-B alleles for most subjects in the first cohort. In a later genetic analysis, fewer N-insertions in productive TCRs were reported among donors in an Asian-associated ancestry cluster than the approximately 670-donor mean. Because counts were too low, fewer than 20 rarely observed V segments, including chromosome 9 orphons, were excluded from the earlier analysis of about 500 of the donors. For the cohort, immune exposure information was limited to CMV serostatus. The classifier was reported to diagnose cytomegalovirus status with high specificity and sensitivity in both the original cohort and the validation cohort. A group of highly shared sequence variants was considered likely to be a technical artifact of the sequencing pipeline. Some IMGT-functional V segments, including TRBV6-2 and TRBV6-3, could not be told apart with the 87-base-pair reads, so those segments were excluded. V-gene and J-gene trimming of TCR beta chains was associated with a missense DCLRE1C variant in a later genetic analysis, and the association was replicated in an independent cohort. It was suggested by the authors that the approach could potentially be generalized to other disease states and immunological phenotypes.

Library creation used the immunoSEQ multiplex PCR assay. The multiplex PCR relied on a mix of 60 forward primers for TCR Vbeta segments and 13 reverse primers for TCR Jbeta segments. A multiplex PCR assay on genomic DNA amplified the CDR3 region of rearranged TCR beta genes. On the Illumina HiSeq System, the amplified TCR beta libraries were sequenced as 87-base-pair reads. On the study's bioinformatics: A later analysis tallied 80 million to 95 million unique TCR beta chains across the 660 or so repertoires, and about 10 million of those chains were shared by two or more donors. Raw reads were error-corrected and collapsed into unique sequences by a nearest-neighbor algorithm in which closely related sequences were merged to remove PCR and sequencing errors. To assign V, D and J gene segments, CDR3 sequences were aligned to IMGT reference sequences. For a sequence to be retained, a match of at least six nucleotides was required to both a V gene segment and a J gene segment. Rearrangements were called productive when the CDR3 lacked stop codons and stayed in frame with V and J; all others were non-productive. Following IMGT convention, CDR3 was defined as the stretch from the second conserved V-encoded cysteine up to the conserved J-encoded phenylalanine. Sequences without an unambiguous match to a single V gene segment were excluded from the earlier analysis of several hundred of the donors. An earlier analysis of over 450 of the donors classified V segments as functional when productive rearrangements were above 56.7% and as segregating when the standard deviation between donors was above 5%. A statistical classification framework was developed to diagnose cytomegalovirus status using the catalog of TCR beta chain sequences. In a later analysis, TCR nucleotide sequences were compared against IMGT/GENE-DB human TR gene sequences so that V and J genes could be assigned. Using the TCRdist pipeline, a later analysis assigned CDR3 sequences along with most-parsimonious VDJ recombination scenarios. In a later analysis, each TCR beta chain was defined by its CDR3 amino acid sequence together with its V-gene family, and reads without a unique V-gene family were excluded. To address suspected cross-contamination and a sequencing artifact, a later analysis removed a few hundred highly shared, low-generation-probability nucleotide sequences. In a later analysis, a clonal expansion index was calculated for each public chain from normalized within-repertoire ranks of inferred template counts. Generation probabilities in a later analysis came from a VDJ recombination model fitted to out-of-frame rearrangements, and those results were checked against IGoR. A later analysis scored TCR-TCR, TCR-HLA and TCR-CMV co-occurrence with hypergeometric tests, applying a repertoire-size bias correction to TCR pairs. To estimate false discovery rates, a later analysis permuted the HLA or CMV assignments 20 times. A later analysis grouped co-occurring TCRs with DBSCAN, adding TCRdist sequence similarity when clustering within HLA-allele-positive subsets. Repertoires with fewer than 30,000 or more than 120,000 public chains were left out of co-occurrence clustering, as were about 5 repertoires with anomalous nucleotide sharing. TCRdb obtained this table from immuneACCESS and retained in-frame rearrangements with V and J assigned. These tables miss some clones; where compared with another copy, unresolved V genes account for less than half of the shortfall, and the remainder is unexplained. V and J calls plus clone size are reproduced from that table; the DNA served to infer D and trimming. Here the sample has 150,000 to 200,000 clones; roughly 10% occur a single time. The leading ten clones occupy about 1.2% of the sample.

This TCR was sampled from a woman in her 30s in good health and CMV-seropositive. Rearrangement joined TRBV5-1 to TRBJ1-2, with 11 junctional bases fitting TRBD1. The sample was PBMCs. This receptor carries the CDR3 CASKPGQGDEGYTF. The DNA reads TGCGCCAGCAAACCGGGACAGGGGGATGAAGGCTACACCTTC.